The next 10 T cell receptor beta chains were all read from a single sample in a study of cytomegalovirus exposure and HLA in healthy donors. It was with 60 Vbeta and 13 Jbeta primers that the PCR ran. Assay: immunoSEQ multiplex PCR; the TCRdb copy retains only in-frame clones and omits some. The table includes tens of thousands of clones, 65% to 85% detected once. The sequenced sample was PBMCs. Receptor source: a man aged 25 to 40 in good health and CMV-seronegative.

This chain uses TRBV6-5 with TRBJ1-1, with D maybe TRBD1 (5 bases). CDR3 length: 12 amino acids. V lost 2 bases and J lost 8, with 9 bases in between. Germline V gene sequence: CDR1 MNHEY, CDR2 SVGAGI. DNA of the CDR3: TGTGCCAGCAGTTACGAGCAGGGAGAAGCTTTCTTT. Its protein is CASSYEQGEAFF.

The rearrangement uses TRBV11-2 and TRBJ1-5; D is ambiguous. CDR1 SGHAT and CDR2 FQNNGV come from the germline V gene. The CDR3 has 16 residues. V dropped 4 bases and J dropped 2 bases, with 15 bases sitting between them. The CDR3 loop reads CASSSGERVGNQPQHF. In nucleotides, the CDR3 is TGTGCCAGCAGCTCGGGTGAGCGGGTCGGCAATCAGCCCCAGCATTTT.

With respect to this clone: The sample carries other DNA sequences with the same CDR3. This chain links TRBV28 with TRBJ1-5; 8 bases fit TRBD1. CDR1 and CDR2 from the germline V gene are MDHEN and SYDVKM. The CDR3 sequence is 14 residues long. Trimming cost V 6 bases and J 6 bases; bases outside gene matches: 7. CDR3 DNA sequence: TGTGCCAGCAGGTCCGGCCAGGGGGCTCAGCCCCAGCATTTT. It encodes CASRSGQGAQPQHF.

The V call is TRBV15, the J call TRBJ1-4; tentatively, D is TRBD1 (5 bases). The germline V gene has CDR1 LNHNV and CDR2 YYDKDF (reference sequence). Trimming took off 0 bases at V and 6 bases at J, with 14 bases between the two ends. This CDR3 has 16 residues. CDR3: CATSRDRGRGDEKLFF. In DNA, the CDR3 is TGTGCCACCAGCAGAGATCGTGGGCGGGGCGATGAAAAACTGTTTTTT. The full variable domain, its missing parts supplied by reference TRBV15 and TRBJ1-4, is DAMVIQNPRYQVTQFGKPVTLSCSQTLNHNVMYWYQQKSSQAPKLLFHYYDKDFNNEADTPDNFQSRRPNTSFCFLDIRSPGLGDTAMYLCATSRDRGRGDEKLFFGSGTQLSVL.

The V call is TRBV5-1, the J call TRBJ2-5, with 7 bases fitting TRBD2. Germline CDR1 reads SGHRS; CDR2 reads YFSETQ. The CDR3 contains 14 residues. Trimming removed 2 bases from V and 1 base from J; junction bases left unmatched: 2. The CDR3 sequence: CASSFGGGQETQYF. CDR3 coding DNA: TGCGCCAGCAGCTTTGGGGGGGGCCAAGAGACCCAGTACTTC.

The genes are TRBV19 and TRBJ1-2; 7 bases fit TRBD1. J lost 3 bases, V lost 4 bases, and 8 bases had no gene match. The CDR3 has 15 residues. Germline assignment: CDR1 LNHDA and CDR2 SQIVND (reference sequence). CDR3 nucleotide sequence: TGTGCCAGTAGTACACAGGGGAGTGGCTACTATGGCTACACCTTC. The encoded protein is CASSTQGSGYYGYTF.

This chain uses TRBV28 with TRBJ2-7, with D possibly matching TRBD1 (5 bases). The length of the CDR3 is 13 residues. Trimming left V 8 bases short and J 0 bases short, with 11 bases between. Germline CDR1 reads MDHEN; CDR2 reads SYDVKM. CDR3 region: CASGAGSSYEQYF. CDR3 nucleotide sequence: TGTGCCAGCGGGGCCGGGTCCTCCTACGAGCAGTACTTC.

CDR3 protein: CASSESQVLGYTF. CDR3 DNA sequence: TGTGCCAGCAGTGAATCTCAGGTTCTTGGCTACACCTTC. V and J are TRBV25-1 and TRBJ1-2; D gene uncertain. This CDR3 has 13 amino acids. Trimming left V 1 base short and J 7 bases short, with 10 bases between. Germline-derived CDR1 and CDR2 are MGHDK and SYGVNS.

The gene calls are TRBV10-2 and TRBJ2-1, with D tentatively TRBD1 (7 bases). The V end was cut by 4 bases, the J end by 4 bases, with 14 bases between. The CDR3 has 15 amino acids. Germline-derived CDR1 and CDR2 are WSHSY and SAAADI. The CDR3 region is CASSGGAGGYNEQFF. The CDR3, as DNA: TGCGCCAGCAGTGGGGGGGCAGGGGGATACAATGAGCAGTTCTTC.

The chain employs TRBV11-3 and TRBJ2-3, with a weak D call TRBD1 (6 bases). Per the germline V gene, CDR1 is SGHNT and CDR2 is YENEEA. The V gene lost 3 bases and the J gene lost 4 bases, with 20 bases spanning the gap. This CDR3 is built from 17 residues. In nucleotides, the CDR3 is TGTGCCAGCAGCTTTGGTCGACTCACCCCAGGGGCAGATACGCAGTATTTT. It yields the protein CASSFGRLTPGADTQYF.